Following are 5 T cell receptor beta chains from one sample sequenced in a study of blood T cell repertoires in COVID-19. Clones were sequenced by immunoSEQ multiplex PCR, and TCRdb holds only the in-frame ones, with some missing. Of about 80,000 clones in the sample, 91% were seen once. Sample: peripheral blood. The receptors stem from a woman aged 50 to 65 in a cohort sampled during active COVID-19.

This clone turned up a few times. The chain employs TRBV7-2 and TRBJ2-3, with unresolved D. There are 14 residues in the CDR3. Germline V lookup: CDR1 SGHTA, CDR2 FQGNSA. V was trimmed by 9 bases and J by 2 bases, leaving 15 bases between them. Written as DNA, the CDR3 is TGTGCCAGTAAGAGAGGCGCCTTCACAGATACGCAGTATTTT. This sequence encodes CASKRGAFTDTQYF.

This chain uses TRBV27 with TRBJ2-7, with D perhaps TRBD2 (5 bases). The CDR3 totals 14 residues. V lost 2 bases to trimming and J lost 5 bases, with 13 bases between them. Germline V gives CDR1 MNHEY, CDR2 SMNVEV (reference sequence). In DNA form, the CDR3 reads TGTGCCAGCAGTTTACCGGGGTTGACCCACGAGCAGTACTTC. Residues: CASSLPGLTHEQYF.

The chain is built from TRBV12-5 and TRBJ2-1; a possible D gene is TRBD1 (7 bases). V was shortened by 1 base and J by 7 bases, with 20 bases between the two germline ends. There are 17 residues in the CDR3. Germline V gene lookup returns CDR1 LGHNT and CDR2 FRNRAP. DNA for the CDR3: TGTGCTAGTGGTTTGGCACCCCTGTTGGCAGGGGGGAATGAGCAGTTCTTC. Its translation: CASGLAPLLAGGNEQFF.

The chain links TRBV30 to TRBJ2-3; 7 bases are a match to TRBD2. This CDR3 contains 13 residues. V lost 7 bases and J lost 4; bases outside the gene matches: 8. Germline V gene sequence: CDR1 GTSNPN, CDR2 SVGIG (reference sequence). The CDR3 loop is CASGPGGSDTQYF. In DNA, the CDR3 is TGTGCCTCGGGGCCCGGGGGGTCAGATACGCAGTATTTT.

The chain combines TRBV28 with TRBJ1-5; no clear D gene. The germline gives CDR1 MDHEN, CDR2 SYDVKM. The CDR3 contains 16 residues. With 2 bases removed from V and 4 bases from J, the gap between germline ends came to 15 bases. The CDR3 DNA is TGTGCCAGCAGTTTAATCGGGATCCCAGTGAATCAGCCCCAGCATTTT. The encoded protein is CASSLIGIPVNQPQHF. Together with reference TRBV28 and TRBJ1-5, the CDR3 gives the full variable domain: DVKVTQSSRYLVKRTGEKVFLECVQDMDHENMFWYRQDPGLGLRLIYFSYDVKMKEKGDIPEGYSVSREKKERFSLILESASTNQTSMYLCASSLIGIPVNQPQHFGDGTRLSIL.